The rows below give T cell receptor beta chains drawn from one sample of a study of cytomegalovirus exposure and HLA in healthy donors. Method: immunoSEQ multiplex PCR; TCRdb's copy keeps in-frame clones and lacks some. This sample carries about 200,000 clones, 79% of them seen once, and the ten largest clones take 1.5% to 2%. The specimen was PBMCs. These receptors originate from a woman aged 50 to 60 in good health and CMV-seronegative. CDR3s include the opening cysteine and the closing phenylalanine or tryptophan. Each record gives: J gene, V gene, D gene, CDR3 length, clone size, CDR3 protein, CDR3 DNA. A D gene is named only where the DNA matches it firmly. Expanded clones are given a class, and other clones once, few, many or no size at all.

J: TRBJ1-6
V: TRBV27
D: TRBD1
length: 18
size: .
CDR3: CASSPGQGSLRGNSPLHF
DNA: TGTGCCAGCAGCCCCGGACAGGGGAGCCTGAGGGGGAATTCACCCCTCCACTTT

J: TRBJ1-1
V: TRBV9
D: TRBD1
length: 14
size: few
CDR3: CASSVTGGNTEAFF
DNA: TGTGCCAGCAGCGTGACAGGGGGCAACACTGAAGCTTTCTTT

J: TRBJ2-6
V: TRBV27
D: .
length: 17
size: many
CDR3: CASSTWAVSSGANVLTF
DNA: TGTGCCAGCAGTACGTGGGCAGTTAGTTCTGGGGCCAACGTCCTGACTTTC

J: TRBJ2-6
V: TRBV9
D: .
length: 15
size: .
CDR3: CASSRMSSGANVLTF
DNA: TGTGCCAGCAGCCGAATGAGCTCTGGGGCCAACGTCCTGACTTTT

J: TRBJ1-3
V: TRBV7-2
D: TRBD1
length: 14
size: few
CDR3: CASSIGGNGNTIYF
DNA: TGTGCCAGCAGCATAGGGGGCAATGGAAACACCATATATTTT

J: TRBJ2-1
V: TRBV11-2
D: .
length: 12
size: .
CDR3: CASSPYQRDKVF
DNA: TGTGCCAGCAGCCCGTACCAGCGGGACAAGGTCTTC

J: TRBJ2-5
V: TRBV9
D: TRBD1
length: 15
size: .
CDR3: CASSAALTGQETQYF
DNA: TGTGCCAGCAGCGCCGCTCTGACAGGGCAAGAGACCCAGTACTTC

J: TRBJ2-1
V: TRBV11-2
D: .
length: 13
size: .
CDR3: CASSFTGVNEQFF
DNA: TGTGCCAGCAGCTTTACCGGGGTCAATGAGCAGTTCTTC

J: TRBJ1-1
V: TRBV4-2
D: TRBD1
length: 14
size: .
CDR3: CASSQPDRAPEAFF
DNA: TGTGCCAGCAGCCAACCGGACAGGGCTCCTGAAGCTTTCTTT

J: TRBJ1-2
V: TRBV6-1
D: TRBD1
length: 14
size: few
CDR3: CASSAGQANYGYTF
DNA: TGTGCCAGCAGTGCGGGACAGGCTAACTATGGCTACACCTTC

J: TRBJ2-3
V: TRBV29-1
D: TRBD1
length: 11
size: .
CDR3: CTGQVTDTQYF
DNA: TGCACCGGACAGGTGACAGATACGCAGTATTTT

J: TRBJ1-1
V: TRBV6-1
D: TRBD1
length: 14
size: few
CDR3: CASSEARGWTEAFF
DNA: TGTGCCAGCAGTGAAGCCAGGGGGTGGACTGAAGCTTTCTTT

J: TRBJ2-2
V: TRBV27
D: .
length: 16
size: .
CDR3: CASKWSPAPNTGELFF
DNA: TGTGCCAGCAAATGGAGTCCAGCCCCGAACACCGGGGAGCTGTTTTTT

J: TRBJ2-3
V: TRBV19
D: TRBD2
length: 15
size: .
CDR3: CASSPGLAGTDTQYF
DNA: TGTGCCAGTAGTCCGGGACTAGCGGGCACAGATACGCAGTATTTT

J: TRBJ1-2
V: TRBV15
D: .
length: 18
size: .
CDR3: CATSRDLGGGGANYGYTF
DNA: TGTGCCACCAGCAGAGATCTCGGCGGGGGAGGAGCTAACTATGGCTACACCTTC

J: TRBJ1-2
V: TRBV9
D: TRBD1
length: 11
size: .
CDR3: CASSARQGWTF
DNA: TGTGCCAGCAGCGCTAGACAGGGTTGGACCTTC